The 30 T cell receptor beta chains listed next were all sequenced from one sample in a study of metastatic and nonmetastatic thyroid tumors. Every patient underwent thyroid surgery untreated. TCRdb reprocessed the PCR reads using MiXCR. The sample carries about 40,000 clones, 10% to 12% recorded once. Specimen: blood. These receptors were collected from a female donor with papillary thyroid cancer or a benign thyroid nodule (not recorded which). Some clones in this sample may be carry-over from other donors' samples.

This clone was observed at least ten times. The chain links TRBV28 to TRBJ1-6; no clear D gene. The V and J ends lost 0 bases and 7 bases respectively, with 7 bases between them. CDR3 length: 14 residues. CDR1 and CDR2 (germline): MDHEN, SYDVKM. The DNA for the CDR3 is TGTGCCAGCAGTTTATGGGGCAGGAATTCACCCCTCCACTTT. It encodes CASSLWGRNSPLHF.

This clone has at least ten counts. V usage is TRBV7-8 and J usage is TRBJ2-7, with 7 bases that match TRBD2. Germline values: CDR1 SGHVS, CDR2 FQNEAQ. This CDR3 has 16 amino acids. Trimming removed 0 bases from V and 0 bases from J; junction bases left unmatched: 5. CDR3 DNA: TGTGCCAGCAGCTTAGCCACTAGCGTGTCCTCCTACGAGCAGTACTTC. Translating gives CASSLATSVSSYEQYF.

This clone was detected many times. The chain carries TRBV12-3 or TRBV12-4 and TRBJ2-4; TRBD2 matches at 11 bases. The J segment lost 0 bases and the V segment lost 5 bases, leaving 9 bases of the junction unmatched. The CDR3 totals 18 residues. The CDR3 spells CASSPKLGLAGAKNIQYF. In nucleotides, the CDR3 is TGTGCCAGCAGTCCAAAACTTGGACTAGCGGGAGCCAAAAACATTCAGTACTTC.

About this clone itself: A much larger clonotype is one base distant, so this may be a read error. This sample includes further DNA sequences coding for the same CDR3. J is TRBJ1-2 and V is TRBV12-3 or TRBV12-4; TRBD1 aligns across 10 bases. The CDR3 is 18 residues long. The ends lost 7 bases at V and 6 bases at J; junction bases unmatched: 20. The CDR3 sequence: CASTSHPCSTGGADGYTF. The CDR3 DNA reads as TGTGCCAGCACCTCCCACCCCTGCTCGACAGGGGGCGCGGATGGCTACACCTTC.

This clone was picked up many times. The J gene is TRBJ2-3, the V gene TRBV15; no definite D call. Germline V CDR1 and CDR2: LNHNV, YYDKDF (reference sequence). The CDR3 has 16 amino acids. The germline V and J ends were trimmed by 1 base and 1 base, with 12 bases remaining between them. CDR3 nucleotides: TGTGCCACCAGCAGAGCTTCGCGGTTGGGCACAGATACGCAGTATTTT. Translation: CATSRASRLGTDTQYF.

This clone was counted at least ten times. The J gene is TRBJ2-3, the V gene TRBV10-3; 7 bases line up with TRBD2. The germline V gene encodes CDR1 ENHRY and CDR2 SYGVKD. The CDR3 spans 15 residues. The trim removed 4 bases at V and 1 base at J, leaving 5 bases unmatched. CDR3 bases: TGTGCCATCAGTGGGACTAGTGTGCGCACAGATACGCAGTATTTT. Its protein is CAISGTSVRTDTQYF.

This clone occurred many times. This chain links TRBV4-3 with TRBJ2-2, with TRBD1 as a possible D gene (5 bases). This CDR3 has 16 amino acids. Trimming shortened V by 1 base and J by 3 bases, and 12 bases separated the two germline ends. Germline V gives CDR1 LGHNA, CDR2 YSLEER. The CDR3: CASSQVRGIDTGELFF. DNA of the CDR3: TGCGCCAGCAGCCAAGTTAGGGGAATCGACACCGGGGAGCTGTTTTTT.

This clone has at least ten counts. This chain connects TRBV14 to TRBJ2-2; TRBD2 matches 7 bases. The V gene end was trimmed by 7 bases and the J gene end by 7 bases; junction bases not matched to a gene: 15. Germline values: CDR1 SGHDN, CDR2 FVKESK. The CDR3 is 16 amino acids. The CDR3: CASTDAGVREGGELFF. CDR3 sequence (DNA): TGTGCCAGCACCGACGCGGGAGTAAGAGAGGGCGGGGAGCTGTTTTTT.

Ten or more counts support this clone. The V and J genes are TRBV19 and TRBJ2-1, with 11 bases matching TRBD2. The CDR3 consists of 15 residues. Germline V gene lookup returns CDR1 LNHDA and CDR2 SQIVND (reference sequence). Losses at the gene ends were 1 base for V and 7 bases for J; bases not matched to a gene: 3. For the CDR3, the DNA is TGTGCCAGTAGTATAGTTAGCGGGAGGGTTAATGAGCAGTTCTTC. This encodes CASSIVSGRVNEQFF.

This clone has a handful of counts. V usage is TRBV19 and J usage is TRBJ1-5; D is unresolved. Trimming removed 3 bases at V and 7 bases at J, with 7 bases between. This CDR3 spans 12 amino acids. Germline-derived CDR1 and CDR2 are LNHDA and SQIVND (reference sequence). The CDR3 sequence is CASSMQGQPQHF. The CDR3 nucleotides are TGTGCCAGTAGTATGCAAGGCCAGCCCCAGCATTTT.

This clone was recorded many times. CDR3 sequence (DNA): TGTGCCAGCACCTATTCGGACCTGAGGAACACTGAAGCTTTCTTT. It codes for CASTYSDLRNTEAFF. The gene calls are TRBV28 and TRBJ1-1; no reliable D call. V was pared by 7 bases and J by 1 base, with 16 bases between. The CDR3 extends over 15 amino acids. The germline V gene encodes CDR1 MDHEN and CDR2 SYDVKM.

This clone was observed many times. The chain recombines TRBV7-9 with TRBJ2-3, with D uncertain. V was shortened by 1 base and J by 2 bases, with 7 bases between the two germline ends. Per the germline V gene, CDR1 is SEHNR and CDR2 is FQNEAQ (reference sequence). CDR3 length: 14 residues. The CDR3 sequence is CASSLGTNTDTQYF. CDR3 DNA: TGTGCCAGCAGCTTAGGGACGAACACAGATACGCAGTATTTT.

This clone was seen at least ten times. The chain has TRBV18 and TRBJ2-7; TRBD2 might be the D (5 bases). The CDR3 has 14 residues. Germline CDR1 reads KGHSH; CDR2 reads LQKENI. V lost 2 bases and J lost 4, with 12 bases in between. The CDR3: CASSPGEPHYEQYF. Here the CDR3 DNA reads TGTGCCAGCTCACCAGGGGAGCCGCATTACGAGCAGTACTTC.

On this clone itself: Sequence at one end of the junction differs from germline and may be a read error. V is TRBV4-1 and J is TRBJ1-5; 8 positions agree with TRBD1. Germline V gene data show CDR1 as MGHRA and CDR2 as YSYEKL. This CDR3 comprises 17 residues. CDR3 DNA: TGCACCAGCAGCCTGTCGACAGGGGCAATGGGCAATCAGCCCCGGCATTTT. It yields the protein CTSSLSTGAMGNQPRHF.

In its sample, this clone was seen many times. V gene TRBV20-1 combines with J gene TRBJ1-4; D unresolved. Germline V lookup: CDR1 DFQATT, CDR2 SNEGSKA (reference sequence). V was pared by 3 bases and J by 5 bases, with 10 bases between. The CDR3 has 13 residues. The chain's CDR3 is CSASVTGNEKLFF. The DNA for the CDR3 is TGCAGTGCTAGCGTGACGGGGAATGAAAAACTGTTTTTT.

CDR3 coding DNA: TGCGCCAGCAGCTTGGCGGGGAGGATGAACGAGCAGTACTTC. It translates to CASSLAGRMNEQYF. The genes are TRBV5-1 and TRBJ2-7, with D perhaps TRBD2 (6 bases). Looked up from germline, CDR1 is SGHRS and CDR2 is YFSETQ. V gave up 0 bases and J gave up 5 bases, with 12 bases separating them. This CDR3 region has 14 residues.

This clone was counted only a few times. A much larger clone lies one base from this, so it may be a read error. V and J are TRBV7-7 and TRBJ1-1; TRBD1 agrees at 9 bases. This CDR3 contains 15 residues. Losses at the gene ends were 5 bases for V and 5 bases for J; bases not matched to a gene: 9. The germline V gene has CDR1 SSHAT and CDR2 FNYEAQ (reference sequence). The CDR3 nucleotides are TGTGCCAGCAGCGCACAGGGGGCGTTGGGAACTGAAGCTTTCTTT. This gives the protein CASSAQGALGTEAFF.

This clone was observed a few times. V is TRBV27 and J is TRBJ1-2; TRBD1 agrees at 8 bases. Germline assignment: CDR1 MNHEY and CDR2 SMNVEV (reference sequence). The V segment lost 3 bases and the J segment 3 bases; nucleotides outside the gene matches: 9. The CDR3 is made up of 16 amino acids. The CDR3 protein is CASSFQGAVLYYGYTF. CDR3 DNA sequence: TGTGCCAGCAGTTTCCAGGGGGCAGTGTTATACTATGGCTACACCTTC.

This clone occurred a few times. The chain has TRBV2 and TRBJ1-6; TRBD1 matches 8 bases. V trimming: 7 bases; J trimming: 19 bases; junction bases outside the gene matches: 18. From germline, CDR1 is SNHLY and CDR2 FYNNEI. There are 14 residues in the CDR3. The CDR3 region has the DNA TGTGCCAGCACCAAGGACAGGGTAGATTCACACCTACACTTT. It codes for CASTKDRVDSHLHF. Full variable domain (outside the CDR3, taken from reference TRBV2 and TRBJ1-6): EPEVTQTPSHQVTQMGQEVILRCVPISNHLYFYWYRQILGQKVEFLVSFYNNEISEKSEIFDDQFSVERPDGSNFTLKIRSTKLEDSAMYFCASTKDRVDSHLHFGNGTRLTVT.

This clone was detected ten times or more. The J gene is TRBJ2-2, the V gene TRBV9, with 9 nucleotides matching TRBD2. This CDR3 comprises 16 residues. Trimming cost V 4 bases and J 6 bases; bases outside gene matches: 10. The germline V gene encodes CDR1 SGDLS and CDR2 YYNGEE. DNA for the CDR3: TGTGCCAGCAGCCCCATTTGGGCGGGAGGGCCCGGGGAGCTGTTTTTT. It translates to CASSPIWAGGPGELFF.

In its sample, this clone was seen many times. The genes are TRBV6-1 and TRBJ2-7; 8 bases line up with TRBD1. The junction had 10 bases not matched to a gene; V was cut back by 8 bases and J by 4 bases. This CDR3 has 14 residues. Germline values: CDR1 MNHNS, CDR2 SASEGT. The CDR3: CASLRDRTLYEQYF. The CDR3 coding sequence is TGTGCCAGCCTCCGGGACAGGACTTTATACGAGCAGTACTTC.

This clone showed up many times. The gene calls are TRBV19 and TRBJ2-1, with 11 bases fitting TRBD2. The CDR3 totals 17 residues. J was trimmed by 4 bases and V by 4 bases; bases with no gene match: 9. CDR1 LNHDA and CDR2 SQIVND come from the germline V gene (reference sequence). This CDR3 is CASSKNPLAGGYNEQFF. In DNA form, the CDR3 reads TGTGCCAGTAGTAAAAACCCCCTAGCGGGAGGTTACAATGAGCAGTTCTTC. Together with reference TRBV19 and TRBJ2-1, the CDR3 gives the full variable domain: DGGITQSPKYLFRKEGQNVTLSCEQNLNHDAMYWYRQDPGQGLRLIYYSQIVNDFQKGDIAEGYSVSREKKESFPLTVTSAQKNPTAFYLCASSKNPLAGGYNEQFFGPGTRLTVL.

The V and J genes are TRBV20-1 and TRBJ1-6, with D uncertain. Trimming shortened V by 0 bases and J by 7 bases, and 10 bases separated the two germline ends. Germline loops: CDR1 DFQATT, CDR2 SNEGSKA (reference sequence). The CDR3 has 14 residues. The CDR3 nucleotides read TGCAGTGCTAGAGAGTTACTTGAGAATTCACCCCTCCACTTT. Amino acid sequence: CSARELLENSPLHF.

This clone was detected many times. The gene calls are TRBV6-1 and TRBJ2-5, with 7 bases identical to TRBD1. V shed 2 bases and J 4 bases; nucleotides not matched to a gene: 10. Germline-derived CDR1 and CDR2 are MNHNS and SASEGT. CDR3 size: 16 residues. The CDR3 coding sequence is TGTGCCAGCAGTGAATGGGACAGTATACCGAGAGAGACCCAGTACTTC. Residues: CASSEWDSIPRETQYF.

This clone was recorded many times. This may come from a read error, since a much larger clone is one base off. The same CDR3 can be traced to other DNA sequences in this sample. The chain carries TRBV5-1 and TRBJ1-2; maybe TRBD1 (5 bases). Trimming left V 4 bases short and J 6 bases short, with 22 bases between. Looked up from germline, CDR1 is SGHRS and CDR2 is YFSETQ. The CDR3 has 16 amino acids. The CDR3 region is CASSKPGPPGADGYTF. Here the CDR3 DNA reads TGCGCCAGCAGCAAGCCAGGACCGCCCGGGGCGGATGGCTACACCTTC.

As to this clone: This may be a read error: a much more frequent sequence differs by one nucleotide. V and J are TRBV6-1 and TRBJ2-1; 9 nucleotides line up with TRBD2. The CDR3 loop spans 13 amino acids. Losses at the gene ends were 6 bases for V and 7 bases for J; bases not matched to a gene: 4. Per the germline V gene, CDR1 is MNHNS and CDR2 is SASEGT. CDR3 region: CASSLAGSNEQFF. The CDR3 bases are TGTGCCAGCAGCCTAGCGGGAAGTAATGAGCAGTTCTTC.

Details on this clone: At one boundary the junction diverges from the germline segment, which might be a read error. The CDR3 nucleotides are TGTTCCAGCGTCGGGGGGAGGCGGATCTCTGGGGCCAACGTCCTGACTTTC. It is translated as CSSVGGRRISGANVLTF. The chain carries TRBV5-6 and TRBJ2-6, with 7 nucleotides matching TRBD2. Germline V gene data show CDR1 as SGHDT and CDR2 as YYEEEE. This CDR3 has 17 amino acids.

This clone has at least ten counts. The chain couples TRBV20-1 to TRBJ2-1; 9 bases are shared with TRBD2. Trimming at V came to 6 bases and at J to 9 bases, leaving 15 bases not matched to a gene. CDR3 length equals 15 residues. Germline CDR1 DFQATT, CDR2 SNEGSKA (reference sequence). The CDR3 DNA sequence: TGCAGTGCCATTGCGGGCGGGAGGGACTTTGGTGAGCAGTTCTTC. Translated: CSAIAGGRDFGEQFF.

This clone is termed medium-sized. The rearrangement uses TRBV5-1 and TRBJ2-1; TRBD1 matches 9 bases. The trim removed 5 bases at V and 7 bases at J, leaving 7 bases unmatched. The CDR3 is made up of 14 amino acids. Germline assignment: CDR1 SGHRS and CDR2 YFSETQ. The CDR3 spells CASRWTGAGNEQFF. The CDR3 bases are TGCGCCAGCAGGTGGACAGGGGCGGGGAATGAGCAGTTCTTC. Filled out from reference TRBV5-1 and TRBJ2-1, the complete variable domain reads KAGVTQTPRYLIKTRGQQVTLSCSPISGHRSVSWYQQTPGQGLQFLFEYFSETQRNKGNFPGRFSGRQFSNSRSEMNVSTLELGDSALYLCASRWTGAGNEQFFGPGTRLTVL.

This clone showed up many times. CDR3 bases: TGCGCCAGCAGCAGGACAGGAGCCTACGAGCAGTACTTC. Amino acids: CASSRTGAYEQYF. The chain couples TRBV5-1 to TRBJ2-7; 7 bases line up with TRBD1. The germline CDR1 and CDR2 sequences are SGHRS and YFSETQ. Unmatched junction bases numbered 3, after V lost 4 bases and J lost 2 bases. This CDR3 has 13 amino acids.